Below are 14 T cell receptor beta chains sequenced from a single sample in a study of T-cell memory formation after mild COVID-19. Each CDR3 protein gets one entry after TCRdb re-called the 5' RACE reads with MiXCR. Of around 200,000 distinct CDR3 sequences listed, about a fifth are singletons. The material sequenced was PBMCs or a T cell subset sorted from them (not recorded which). These receptors all stem from a man younger than 30 who had mild COVID-19 (a few samples of this study predate the infection). Cell type and time point are not known.

The V call is TRBV6-2 or TRBV6-3, the J call TRBJ1-5; TRBD1 agrees at 7 bases. This CDR3 spans 13 amino acids. V shed 7 bases and J 5 bases; nucleotides not matched to a gene: 5. From germline, CDR1 is MNHEY and CDR2 SVGEGT. Here the CDR3 DNA reads TGTGCCAGCACTCCAGGGGGTTATCAGCCCCAGCATTTT. Its protein is CASTPGGYQPQHF.

This clonotype was detected a few times. The rearrangement links TRBV11-3 to TRBJ2-3; possible D gene TRBD2, 5 bases. The CDR3 extends over 13 amino acids. V was pared by 5 bases and J by 4 bases, with 10 bases between. Per germline, CDR1 SGHNT and CDR2 YENEEA. CDR3 protein: CASSLPGADTQYF. The CDR3 coding sequence is TGTGCCAGCAGCCTCCCCGGGGCAGATACGCAGTATTTT.

CDR3 nucleotides: TGTGCCATCAGCTTTTTACAGGGCTCGAACTACAATGAGCAGTTCTTC. Translating it yields CAISFLQGSNYNEQFF. This chain links TRBV10-3 with TRBJ2-1; possible D gene TRBD1, 6 bases. Germline V CDR1 and CDR2: ENHRY, SYGVKD. Trimming removed 6 bases at V and 3 bases at J, with 18 bases between. CDR3 length: 16 residues.

The CDR3 DNA follows: TGTGCCAGCAGCACACAGGGGGCAGATACGCAGTATTTT. Translating gives CASSTQGADTQYF. The J gene is TRBJ2-3, the V gene TRBV7-8; TRBD1 matches at 8 bases. Germline assignment: CDR1 SGHVS and CDR2 FQNEAQ. The CDR3 covers 13 residues. Unmatched junction bases numbered 2, after V lost 5 bases and J lost 4 bases.

V usage is TRBV6-5 and J usage is TRBJ1-1, with a weak D call TRBD1 (6 bases). The V gene's germline CDR1 is MNHEY and CDR2 SVGAGI. Trimming pared 0 bases from V and 4 bases from J, leaving 18 bases between. CDR3 size: 17 residues. This CDR3 reads CASSYSTSEQGPTEAFF. CDR3 DNA sequence: TGTGCCAGCAGTTACTCGACCAGTGAGCAGGGGCCCACTGAAGCTTTCTTT.

In its sample, this clonotype was seen a few times. The chain carries TRBV27 and TRBJ2-7, with a possible D match to TRBD2 (7 bases). The ends were cut back, 6 bases at V and 3 bases at J, with 12 bases in the middle. Per the germline V gene, CDR1 is MNHEY and CDR2 is SMNVEV (reference sequence). CDR3 length: 13 residues. The CDR3 DNA reads as TGTGCCAGCAGCGCGGGGGCCTTCTACGAGCAGTACGTC. This sequence encodes CASSAGAFYEQYV.

The table lists this clonotype with many counts. The chain combines TRBV21-1 with TRBJ1-6. TRBV21-1 is designated a pseudogene. CDR3 size: 14 residues. This CDR3 is CASSRRRGNSPLHF. The CDR3, as DNA: TGTGCCAGCAGCCGTCGGAGGGGCAATTCACCCCTCCACTTT.

The chain recombines TRBV6-5 with TRBJ1-3; D gene ambiguous. The length of the CDR3 is 17 residues. V lost 3 bases to trimming and J lost 1 base, with 16 bases between them. Germline V CDR1 and CDR2: MNHEY, SVGAGI. The CDR3 DNA follows: TGTGCCAGCAGTTATGGCTGGGTAGGGAGATCTGGAAACACCATATATTTT. It encodes CASSYGWVGRSGNTIYF.

The table lists this clonotype with a few counts. This chain connects TRBV3-1 to TRBJ1-6; 8 bases line up with TRBD1. The CDR3 has 15 amino acids. The V and J ends lost 7 bases and 5 bases, in that order; junction bases with no gene match: 7. CDR1 LGHDT and CDR2 YNNKEL come from the germline V gene (reference sequence). The CDR3: CASTAGDRNNSPLHF. CDR3 coding DNA: TGTGCCAGCACCGCTGGGGACAGGAATAATTCACCCCTCCACTTT.

The chain couples TRBV19 to TRBJ1-1; D remains ambiguous. Germline-derived CDR1 and CDR2 are LNHDA and SQIVND (reference sequence). The CDR3 spans 13 residues. Trimming took off 7 bases at V and 5 bases at J, with 14 bases between the two ends. The CDR3 reads CASNGLGITEAFF. CDR3 sequence (DNA): TGTGCCAGTAACGGGTTGGGGATAACTGAAGCTTTCTTT.

The rearrangement links TRBV3-1 to TRBJ1-1, with D uncertain. There are 14 residues in the CDR3. Germline V gene sequence: CDR1 LGHDT, CDR2 YNNKEL (reference sequence). V was trimmed by 4 bases and J by 0 bases, leaving 9 bases between them. CDR3 protein: CASSREALNTEAFF. CDR3 coding DNA: TGTGCCAGCAGCCGCGAGGCCCTGAACACTGAAGCTTTCTTT.

The rearrangement links TRBV7-3 to TRBJ2-2; the D gene is possibly TRBD2 (6 bases). Germline CDR1 is SGHTA and CDR2 is FQGTGA. The V gene lost 1 base and the J gene lost 2 bases, with 17 bases spanning the gap. This CDR3 has 18 residues. CDR3 protein: CASSLIRSGGINTGELFF. CDR3 DNA: TGTGCCAGCAGCTTAATTCGTTCTGGGGGGATTAACACCGGGGAGCTGTTTTTT.

The chain links TRBV7-9 to TRBJ1-3; unclear D gene. The germline V and J ends were trimmed by 1 base and 4 bases, with 5 bases remaining between them. CDR3 length: 13 residues. Germline CDR1 is SEHNR and CDR2 is FQNEAQ (reference sequence). CDR3 in amino acids: CASSLDQGNTIYF. The CDR3, as DNA: TGTGCCAGCAGCTTAGACCAAGGAAACACCATATATTTT. The whole variable domain, filled in from reference TRBV7-9 and TRBJ1-3, reads DTGVSQNPRHKITKRGQNVTFRCDPISEHNRLYWYRQTLGQGPEFLTYFQNEAQLEKSRLLSDRFSAERPKGSFSTLEIQRTEQGDSAMYLCASSLDQGNTIYFGEGSWLTVV.

The rearrangement joins TRBV28 to TRBJ2-5, with D possibly called TRBD1 or TRBD2 (5 bases each). Deletions cut 8 bases from V and 4 bases from J, with 17 bases between. CDR1 MDHEN and CDR2 SYDVKM come from the germline V gene. The CDR3 runs to 14 residues. CDR3 sequence (DNA): TGTGCCAGCCTCCGAGGGGCGTTAAGAGAGACCCAGTACTTC. Its protein product is CASLRGALRETQYF.